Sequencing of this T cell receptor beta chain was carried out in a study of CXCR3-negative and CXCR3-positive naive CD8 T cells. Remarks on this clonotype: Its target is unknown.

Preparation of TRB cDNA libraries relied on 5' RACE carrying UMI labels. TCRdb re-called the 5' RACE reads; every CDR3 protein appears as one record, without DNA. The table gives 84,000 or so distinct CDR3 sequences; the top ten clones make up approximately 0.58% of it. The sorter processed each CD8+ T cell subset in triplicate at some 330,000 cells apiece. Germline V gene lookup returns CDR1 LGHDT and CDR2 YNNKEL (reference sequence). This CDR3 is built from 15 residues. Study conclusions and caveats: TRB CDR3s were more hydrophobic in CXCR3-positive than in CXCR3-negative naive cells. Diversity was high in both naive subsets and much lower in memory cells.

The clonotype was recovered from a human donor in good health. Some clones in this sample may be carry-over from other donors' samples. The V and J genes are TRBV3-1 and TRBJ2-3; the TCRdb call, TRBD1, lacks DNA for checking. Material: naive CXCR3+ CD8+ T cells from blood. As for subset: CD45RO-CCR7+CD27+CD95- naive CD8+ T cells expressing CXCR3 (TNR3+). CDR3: CASSLGQGVTDTQYF.